This T cell receptor beta chain is from a study of blood T cell repertoires in COVID-19. Study information: Acute and convalescent COVID-19 specimens originated in the United States, Italy and Spain. The cDNA or gDNA used as material had been derived from T cells, B-cell-depleted T cells, or PBMCs.

This clone came up a few times. This CDR3 comprises 17 residues. After removal of 0 bases from V and 4 bases from J, the junction contained 8 bases not matched to a gene. Per the germline V gene, CDR1 is SGHNT and CDR2 is YYREEE (reference sequence). In the original processing: Reference gene primer amplification gave nucleated cell count estimates. The table came from immunoSEQ multiplex PCR; TCRdb's copy has only in-frame clones and leaves some out. V and J calls plus clone size are reproduced from that table; the DNA served to infer D and trimming. The data contain 130,000 or so clones, 60% to 85% of them singletons.

The receptor's source is a man in his fifties or sixties with acute or convalescent COVID-19. The gene calls are TRBV5-4 and TRBJ1-1, with TRBD1 matching 11 bases. The sequenced sample consisted of peripheral blood. The CDR3 coding sequence is TGTGCCAGCAGCTTGGGAGGACAGGGGGCTGAGATCACTGAAGCTTTCTTT. Its translation is CASSLGGQGAEITEAFF.